This T cell receptor (beta chain) appears in the sequencing data of a study of early T cells in non-severe SARS-CoV-2 infection. Study background: Sequencing of unsorted whole blood was done on bulk RNA, leaving chains unpaired. Study outcomes and limitations: Matching with VDJdb favored anti-spike CD8 responses (missing private and CD4 specificities).

The germline V and J ends were trimmed by 4 bases and 5 bases, with 17 bases remaining between them. Germline V gene data show CDR1 as SGDLS and CDR2 as YYNGEE. The CDR3 sequence is 15 residues long. This clonotype has at least ten counts. Its antigen is not known. Molecules of cDNA were individually given unique molecular identifiers that were attached to them. TCRdb reanalysed the 5' RACE reads using MiXCR and keeps one entry per CDR3 protein. The sample yields about 79,000 distinct CDR3 sequences, around 14% seen once. The receptor's source is an adult who was a healthcare worker with PCR-confirmed SARS-CoV-2 infection or an uninfected control (not recorded which). Sequenced material: whole blood. This chain uses TRBV9 with TRBJ2-3; D is undetermined. The CDR3 loop is CASSLGRESGDTQYF. In nucleotides, the CDR3 is TGTGCCAGCAGCTTAGGAAGGGAAAGTGGAGATACGCAGTATTTT.